The clone carrying this TCR beta chain occurred a few times. Its antigen is not identified. The protocol was immunoSEQ multiplex PCR, while the TCRdb copy is restricted to in-frame clones and leaves out a portion. The sample has around 95,000 clones, roughly 86% seen once; the top ten hold 4.2%. This sample is part of a study of T cell responses to AZD1222 COVID-19 vaccine. Study conclusions and caveats: The peak T cell response came first, and repertoires were sampled only after it.

The germline V and J ends were trimmed by 2 bases and 3 bases, with 13 bases remaining between them. Germline lookup yields CDR1 LGHNA and CDR2 YNFKEQ. CDR3 size: 16 residues. The chain is built from TRBV4-2 and TRBJ1-4, with D possibly TRBD1 on 5 matching bases. This TCR came from an adult in good health. The sample here was peripheral blood, taken on day 0 of MenACWY control vaccination. The CDR3 DNA follows: TGTGCCAGCAGCCAAACCCGCGCAGGGTCTAATGAAAAACTGTTTTTT. Its translation is CASSQTRAGSNEKLFF.